This is a list of T cell receptor beta chains from one sample in a study of radiation and T cells in renal cell carcinoma. This table comes from immunoSEQ multiplex PCR, and its TCRdb copy is limited to in-frame clones, with some not included. The sample shows about 83,000 clones, 83% of them seen only once. The sequenced sample was blood, obtained from a patient whose treatment included radiotherapy and nephrectomy. The source of these receptors is an older woman with renal cell carcinoma. The CDR3 runs from the conserved cysteine through the conserved F or W. A D gene is named only where the DNA matches it firmly. Where a row states a size, it is once, few, many or the class of an expanded clone; other rows omit it.

D gene,clone size,V gene,J gene,CDR3 protein,CDR3 DNA
-,-,TRBV5-6,TRBJ1-5,CASSLTFEQPQHF,TGTGCCAGCAGCTTGACTTTCGAGCAGCCCCAGCATTTT
TRBD1,-,TRBV6-1,TRBJ2-7,CASSEVPGGVGAYEQYF,TGTGCCAGCAGTGAAGTCCCAGGGGGCGTCGGAGCCTACGAGCAGTACTTC
-,-,TRBV28,TRBJ1-1,CASRGGSTEAFF,TGTGCCAGCAGGGGGGGGAGCACTGAAGCTTTCTTT
-,-,TRBV9,TRBJ2-7,CASSVSGLRDEQYF,TGTGCCAGCAGCGTAAGTGGGCTCAGGGACGAGCAGTACTTC
-,once,TRBV27,TRBJ2-1,CASSPPRGHQWDEQFF,TGTGCCAGCAGCCCCCCGAGGGGACATCAGTGGGATGAGCAGTTCTTC
-,-,TRBV4-3,TRBJ1-1,CASSQDLGSNTEAFF,TGCGCCAGCAGCCAAGATCTCGGATCGAACACTGAAGCTTTCTTT
-,-,TRBV11-2,TRBJ2-7,CASSLDRAGVSYEQYF,TGTGCCAGCAGCTTAGATAGGGCAGGCGTCTCCTACGAGCAGTACTTC
TRBD1,once,TRBV5-1,TRBJ1-1,CASSLTATGGRAEAFF,TGCGCCAGCAGCTTGACCGCGACAGGGGGCAGGGCTGAAGCTTTCTTT
TRBD1,-,TRBV5-4,TRBJ1-1,CASSRDSTEAFF,TGTGCCAGCAGTCGGGACAGCACTGAAGCTTTCTTT
-,-,TRBV5-5,TRBJ1-3,CASSLVEKGNTIYF,TGTGCCAGCAGCTTGGTGGAGAAGGGAAACACCATATATTTT
-,-,TRBV5-6,TRBJ2-1,CASSLGSRGMNEQFF,TGTGCCAGCAGCTTGGGTTCTAGGGGAATGAATGAGCAGTTCTTC
TRBD1,once,TRBV28,TRBJ1-5,CASSSGDRSNQPQHF,TGTGCCAGCAGTTCCGGGGACAGGAGCAATCAGCCCCAGCATTTT
-,-,TRBV27,TRBJ1-5,CASSLGSSNQPQHF,TGTGCCAGCAGTTTAGGCAGCTCAAATCAGCCCCAGCATTTT
-,-,TRBV19,TRBJ2-1,CASSISGGGLYNEQFF,TGTGCCAGTAGTATATCAGGCGGAGGCCTTTACAATGAGCAGTTCTTC
-,-,TRBV2,TRBJ2-5,CASSEGKAETQYF,TGTGCCAGCAGTGAAGGGAAGGCGGAGACCCAGTACTTC
TRBD1,-,TRBV2,TRBJ2-7,CASSVGTALREQYF,TGTGCCAGCAGTGTCGGGACAGCTCTACGGGAGCAGTACTTC
-,few,TRBV11-2,TRBJ2-4,CASSPVRLAKNIQYF,TGTGCCAGCAGCCCAGTCAGGCTAGCCAAAAACATTCAGTACTTC
-,-,TRBV9,TRBJ2-5,CASSVGGARTQETQYF,TGTGCCAGCAGCGTAGGAGGGGCGAGGACGCAAGAGACCCAGTACTTC
TRBD1,-,TRBV5-8,TRBJ1-4,CASSSGQGSATNEKLFF,TGTGCCAGCAGCTCGGGACAGGGTTCGGCAACTAATGAAAAACTGTTTTTT
-,-,TRBV27,TRBJ2-3,CASSLYPNSPASTDTQYF,TGTGCCAGCAGTTTATACCCGAACAGCCCTGCTAGCACAGATACGCAGTATTTT
TRBD2,-,TRBV5-4,TRBJ2-7,CASSSPGLAGTEQYF,TGTGCCAGCAGCTCACCGGGACTAGCGGGGACCGAGCAGTACTTC
TRBD1,once,TRBV5-1,TRBJ2-5,CASSLEGRGPRETQYF,TGCGCCAGCAGCTTGGAAGGCAGGGGGCCAAGAGAGACCCAGTACTTC
-,-,TRBV7-9,TRBJ2-6,CASSPFSGANVLTF,TGTGCCAGCAGCCCCTTCTCTGGGGCCAACGTCCTGACTTTC
-,-,TRBV27,TRBJ1-5,CASSLDGGAYQPQHF,TGTGCCAGCAGTTTAGACGGGGGCGCTTATCAGCCCCAGCATTTT
-,-,TRBV6-1,TRBJ1-2,CASSEFLQGPRSNYGYTF,TGTGCCAGCAGTGAATTTCTCCAAGGGCCCAGATCTAACTATGGCTACACCTTC
-,many,TRBV5-1,TRBJ1-4,CASRSDGYNEKLFF,TGCGCCAGCAGGTCGGACGGATATAATGAAAAACTGTTTTTT